This T cell receptor (beta chain) was retrieved from a study of lymphopenia after photon versus proton radiotherapy. Study-level results: Only patients who died were analyzed for survival; proton advantage is unproven. Oligoclonal CD8+ Temra expansion after nadir drove photon patients' diversity drop. A bigger post-nadir fall in TCR diversity correlated inversely with survival time in deceased patients. Under photons, naive T cells and diversity fell while effector/memory populations rose.

V was clipped by 2 bases and J by 4 bases, with 20 bases between them. The CDR3 runs to 17 residues. CDR1 SGHAT and CDR2 FQNNGV come from the germline V gene. Assay: immunoSEQ multiplex PCR; the TCRdb copy retains only in-frame clones and omits some. The sample shows under 65,000 clones, 70% to 85% of them seen only once. On this clone itself: The target antigen is unknown.

The sequencing used peripheral blood, collected from a patient treated with proton-based radiotherapy. This chain connects TRBV11-2 to TRBJ2-5; a weak D match, TRBD2 (5 bases). The source of this sequence is a man aged 60 to 75 with pancreatic cancer. Here the CDR3 reads CASSLTGRVGATETQYF. In nucleotides, the CDR3 is TGTGCCAGCAGCTTAACGGGAAGGGTGGGAGCGACAGAGACCCAGTACTTC.